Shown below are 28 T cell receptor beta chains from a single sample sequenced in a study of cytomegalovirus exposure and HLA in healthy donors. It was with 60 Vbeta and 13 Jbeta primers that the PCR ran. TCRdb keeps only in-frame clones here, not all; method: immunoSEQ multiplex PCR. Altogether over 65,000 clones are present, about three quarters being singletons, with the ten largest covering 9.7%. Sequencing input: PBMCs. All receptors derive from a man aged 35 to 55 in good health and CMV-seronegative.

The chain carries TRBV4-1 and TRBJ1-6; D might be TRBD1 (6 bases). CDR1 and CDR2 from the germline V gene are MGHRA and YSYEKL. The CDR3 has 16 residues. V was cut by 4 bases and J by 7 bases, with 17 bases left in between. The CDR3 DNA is TGCGCCAGCAGCCTGGGCGCGGGGGCGCAGAATTCACCCCTCCACTTT. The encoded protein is CASSLGAGAQNSPLHF.

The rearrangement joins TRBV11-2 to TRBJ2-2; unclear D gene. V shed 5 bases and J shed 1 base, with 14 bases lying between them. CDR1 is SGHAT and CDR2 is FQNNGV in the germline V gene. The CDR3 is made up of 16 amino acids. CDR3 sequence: CASSRLNLVNTGELFF. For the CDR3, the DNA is TGTGCCAGCAGCCGACTCAATCTAGTGAACACCGGGGAGCTGTTTTTT.

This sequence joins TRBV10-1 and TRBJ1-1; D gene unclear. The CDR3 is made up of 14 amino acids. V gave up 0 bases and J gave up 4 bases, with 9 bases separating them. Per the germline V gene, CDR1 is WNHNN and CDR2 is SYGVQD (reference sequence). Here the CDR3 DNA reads TGCGCCAGCAGTGAGTCGATAGGGAGCACTGAAGCTTTCTTT. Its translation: CASSESIGSTEAFF.

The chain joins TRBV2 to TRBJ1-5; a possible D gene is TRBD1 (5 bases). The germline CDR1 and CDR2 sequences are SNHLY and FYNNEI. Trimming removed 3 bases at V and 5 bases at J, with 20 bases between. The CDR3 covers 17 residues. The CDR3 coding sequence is TGTGCCAGCAGTGAGTATTTGTCGGCAGGGCTCTATCAGCCCCAGCATTTT. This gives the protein CASSEYLSAGLYQPQHF.

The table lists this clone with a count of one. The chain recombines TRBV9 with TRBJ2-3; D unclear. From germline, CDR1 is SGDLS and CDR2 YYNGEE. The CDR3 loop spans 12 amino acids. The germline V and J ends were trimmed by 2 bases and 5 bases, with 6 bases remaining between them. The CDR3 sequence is CASSVTEDTQYF. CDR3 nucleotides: TGTGCCAGCAGCGTCACAGAAGATACGCAGTATTTT.

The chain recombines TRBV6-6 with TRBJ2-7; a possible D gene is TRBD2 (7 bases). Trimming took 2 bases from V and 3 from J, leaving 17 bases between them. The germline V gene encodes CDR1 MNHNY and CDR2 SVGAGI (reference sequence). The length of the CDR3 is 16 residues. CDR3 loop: CASSYPPGGTDYEQYF. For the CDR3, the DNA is TGTGCCAGCAGTTACCCCCCGGGGGGCACCGACTACGAGCAGTACTTC.

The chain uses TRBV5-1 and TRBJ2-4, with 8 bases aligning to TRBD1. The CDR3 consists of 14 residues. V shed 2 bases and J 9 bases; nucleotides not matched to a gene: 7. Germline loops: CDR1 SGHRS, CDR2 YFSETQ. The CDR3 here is CASSFAGQGGIQYF. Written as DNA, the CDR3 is TGCGCCAGCAGCTTCGCCGGACAGGGCGGCATTCAGTACTTC. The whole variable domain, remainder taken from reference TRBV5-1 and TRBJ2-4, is KAGVTQTPRYLIKTRGQQVTLSCSPISGHRSVSWYQQTPGQGLQFLFEYFSETQRNKGNFPGRFSGRQFSNSRSEMNVSTLELGDSALYLCASSFAGQGGIQYFGAGTRLSVL.

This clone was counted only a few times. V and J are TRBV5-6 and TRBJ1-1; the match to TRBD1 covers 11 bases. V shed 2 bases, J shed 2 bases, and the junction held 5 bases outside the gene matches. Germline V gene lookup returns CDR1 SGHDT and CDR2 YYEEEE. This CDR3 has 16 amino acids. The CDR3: CASSFGTGGFNTEAFF. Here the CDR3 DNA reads TGTGCCAGCAGCTTCGGGACAGGGGGATTCAACACTGAAGCTTTCTTT.

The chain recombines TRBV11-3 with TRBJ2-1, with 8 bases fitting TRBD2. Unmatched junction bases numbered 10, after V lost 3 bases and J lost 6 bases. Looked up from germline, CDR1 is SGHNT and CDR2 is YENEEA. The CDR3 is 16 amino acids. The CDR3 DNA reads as TGTGCCAGCAGCTTGGGGGGAGCGGGAGTTAGCAATGAGCAGTTCTTC. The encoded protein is CASSLGGAGVSNEQFF.

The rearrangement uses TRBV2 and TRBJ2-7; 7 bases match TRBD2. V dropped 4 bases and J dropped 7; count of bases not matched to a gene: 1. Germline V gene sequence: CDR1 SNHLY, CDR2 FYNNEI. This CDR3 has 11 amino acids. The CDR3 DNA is TGTGCCAGCAGTGTGGGGGGGGAGCAGTACTTC. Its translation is CASSVGGEQYF.

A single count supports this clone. CDR3 DNA: TGCGCCAGCAGCTTGTTTGCCCTAGCGGGGGATGGGGATACGCAGTATTTT. It specifies CASSLFALAGDGDTQYF. The chain carries TRBV5-1 and TRBJ2-3, with TRBD2 matching 10 bases. The V segment lost 1 base and the J segment 6 bases; nucleotides outside the gene matches: 11. The CDR3 spans 17 residues. The germline CDR1 and CDR2 sequences are SGHRS and YFSETQ.

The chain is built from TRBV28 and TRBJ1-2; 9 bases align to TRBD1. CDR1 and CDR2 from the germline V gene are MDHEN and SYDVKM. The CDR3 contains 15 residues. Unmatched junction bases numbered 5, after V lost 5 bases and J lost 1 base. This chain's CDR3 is CASSPGQGGNYGYTF. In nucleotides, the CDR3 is TGTGCCAGCAGTCCGGGACAGGGAGGTAACTATGGCTACACCTTC.

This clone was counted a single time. CDR3 region: CASSFVAASTGELFF. CDR3 DNA: TGTGCCAGCAGCTTCGTGGCAGCTAGCACCGGGGAGCTGTTTTTT. The V call is TRBV11-2, the J call TRBJ2-2; D is unresolved. V shed 3 bases and J shed 4 bases, with 12 bases lying between them. CDR1 is SGHAT, CDR2 FQNNGV, per germline. CDR3 size: 15 residues.

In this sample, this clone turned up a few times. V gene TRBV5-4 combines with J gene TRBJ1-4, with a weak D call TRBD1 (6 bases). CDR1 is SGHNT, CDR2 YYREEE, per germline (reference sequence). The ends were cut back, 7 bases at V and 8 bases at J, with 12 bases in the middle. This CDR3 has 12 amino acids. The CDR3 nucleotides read TGTGCCAGCCACCACAGGGCAGAAAAACTGTTTTTT. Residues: CASHHRAEKLFF.

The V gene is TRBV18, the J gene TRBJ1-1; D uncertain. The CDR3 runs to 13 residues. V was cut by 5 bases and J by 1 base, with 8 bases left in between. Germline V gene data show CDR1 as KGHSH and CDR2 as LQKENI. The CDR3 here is CASSDNENTEAFF. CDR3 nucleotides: TGTGCCAGCTCAGACAACGAGAACACTGAAGCTTTCTTT.

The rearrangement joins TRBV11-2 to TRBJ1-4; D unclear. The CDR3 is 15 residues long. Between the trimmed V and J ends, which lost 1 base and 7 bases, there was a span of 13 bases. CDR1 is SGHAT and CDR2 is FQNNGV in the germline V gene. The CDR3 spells CASSLVQIRGEKLFF. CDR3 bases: TGTGCCAGCAGCTTAGTTCAGATACGTGGTGAAAAACTGTTTTTT.

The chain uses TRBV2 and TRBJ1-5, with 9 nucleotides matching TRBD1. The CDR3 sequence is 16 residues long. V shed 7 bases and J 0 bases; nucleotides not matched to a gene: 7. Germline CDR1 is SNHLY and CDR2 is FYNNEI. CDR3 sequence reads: CASTIGQGNSNQPQHF. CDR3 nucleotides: TGTGCCAGCACTATCGGACAGGGGAATAGCAATCAGCCCCAGCATTTT.

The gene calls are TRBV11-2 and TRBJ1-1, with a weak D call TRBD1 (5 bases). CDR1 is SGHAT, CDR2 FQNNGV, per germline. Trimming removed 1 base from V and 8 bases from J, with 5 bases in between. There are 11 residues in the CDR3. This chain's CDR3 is CASSLGQEAFF. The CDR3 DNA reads TGTGCCAGCAGCTTAGGACAGGAAGCTTTCTTT.

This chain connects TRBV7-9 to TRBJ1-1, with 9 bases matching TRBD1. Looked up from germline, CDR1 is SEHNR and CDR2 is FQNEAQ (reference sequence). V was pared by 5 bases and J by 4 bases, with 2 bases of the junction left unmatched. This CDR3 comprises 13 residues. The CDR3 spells CASSPTGGTEAFF. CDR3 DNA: TGTGCCAGCAGCCCGACAGGGGGCACTGAAGCTTTCTTT. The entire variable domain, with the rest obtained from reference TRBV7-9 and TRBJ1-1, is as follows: DTGVSQNPRHKITKRGQNVTFRCDPISEHNRLYWYRQTLGQGPEFLTYFQNEAQLEKSRLLSDRFSAERPKGSFSTLEIQRTEQGDSAMYLCASSPTGGTEAFFGQGTRLTVV.

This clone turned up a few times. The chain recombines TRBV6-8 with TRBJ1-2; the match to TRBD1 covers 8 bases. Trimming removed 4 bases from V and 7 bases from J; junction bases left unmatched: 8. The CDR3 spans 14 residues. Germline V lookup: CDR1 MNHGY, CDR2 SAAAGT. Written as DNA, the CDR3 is TGTGCCAGCAGTTCGCGGCAGGGGGCGGGTGGCTACACCTTC. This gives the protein CASSSRQGAGGYTF.

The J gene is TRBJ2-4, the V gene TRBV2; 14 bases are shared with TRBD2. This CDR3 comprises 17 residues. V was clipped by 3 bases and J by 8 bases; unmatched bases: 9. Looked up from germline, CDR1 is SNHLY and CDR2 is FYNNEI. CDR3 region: CASSERGTSGSTDIQYF. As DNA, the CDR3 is TGTGCCAGCAGTGAGCGGGGGACTAGCGGGAGTACGGACATTCAGTACTTC.

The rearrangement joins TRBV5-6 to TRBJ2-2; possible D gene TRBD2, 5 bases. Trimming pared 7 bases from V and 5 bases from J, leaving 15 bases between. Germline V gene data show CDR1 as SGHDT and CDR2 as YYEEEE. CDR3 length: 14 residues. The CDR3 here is CASRRWQATGELFF. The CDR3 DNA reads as TGTGCCAGCCGGAGGTGGCAGGCTACCGGGGAGCTGTTTTTT.

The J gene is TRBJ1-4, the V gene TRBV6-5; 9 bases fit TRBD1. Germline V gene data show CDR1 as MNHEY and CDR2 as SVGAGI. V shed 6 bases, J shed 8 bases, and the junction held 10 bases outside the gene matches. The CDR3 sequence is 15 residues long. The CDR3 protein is CASRQQGTGREKLFF. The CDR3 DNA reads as TGTGCCAGCAGGCAGCAAGGGACAGGGCGGGAAAAACTGTTTTTT.

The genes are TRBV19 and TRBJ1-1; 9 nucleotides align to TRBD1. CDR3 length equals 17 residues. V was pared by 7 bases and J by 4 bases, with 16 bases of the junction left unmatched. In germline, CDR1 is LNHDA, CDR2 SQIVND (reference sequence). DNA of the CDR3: TGTGCCAGTACCGATAGGGGGACAGGGCGAGGGGGCACTGAAGCTTTCTTT. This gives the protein CASTDRGTGRGGTEAFF.

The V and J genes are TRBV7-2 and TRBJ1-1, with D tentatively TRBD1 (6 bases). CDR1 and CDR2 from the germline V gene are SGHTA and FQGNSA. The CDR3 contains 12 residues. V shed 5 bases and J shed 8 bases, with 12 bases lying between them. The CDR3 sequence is CASSGQDREAFF. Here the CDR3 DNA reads TGTGCCAGCAGCGGTCAAGACAGGGAAGCTTTCTTT.

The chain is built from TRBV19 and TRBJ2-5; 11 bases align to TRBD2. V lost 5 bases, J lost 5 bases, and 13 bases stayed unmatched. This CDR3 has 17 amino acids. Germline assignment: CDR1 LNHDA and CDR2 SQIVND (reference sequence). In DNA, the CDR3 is TGTGCCAGTAGTCTCGGGGTAGCGGGAGGGCCGGAGGAGACCCAGTACTTC. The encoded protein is CASSLGVAGGPEETQYF.

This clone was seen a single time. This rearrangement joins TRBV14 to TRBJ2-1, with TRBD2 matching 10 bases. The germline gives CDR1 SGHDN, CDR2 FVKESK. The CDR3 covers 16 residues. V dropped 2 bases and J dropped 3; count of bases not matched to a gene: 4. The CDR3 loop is CASSQLAGGRYNEQFF. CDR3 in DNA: TGTGCCAGCAGCCAATTAGCGGGAGGCCGCTACAATGAGCAGTTCTTC.

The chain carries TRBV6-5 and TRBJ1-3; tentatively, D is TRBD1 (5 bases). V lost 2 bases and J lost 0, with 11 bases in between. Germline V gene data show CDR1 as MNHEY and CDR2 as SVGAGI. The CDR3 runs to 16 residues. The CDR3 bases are TGTGCCAGCAGTTACAGGGGATTCGCCTCTGGAAACACCATATATTTT. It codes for CASSYRGFASGNTIYF.